This T cell receptor beta chain was retrieved from a study of early T cells in non-severe SARS-CoV-2 infection. The overall study: The input, bulk RNA from unsorted whole blood, was sequenced, and chains were unpaired. Study-wide findings and caveats: VDJdb-based matching was biased toward anti-spike CD8 responses and missed private and CD4 specificities.

The sample holds many counts of this clonotype. The antigen is undetermined. Individual cDNA molecules received unique molecular identifiers. Via MiXCR, TCRdb re-called the 5' RACE reads, giving one row per CDR3 protein. This table holds about 80,000 distinct CDR3 sequences, 5% to 7% found once. The receptor's source is an adult who was a healthcare worker with PCR-confirmed SARS-CoV-2 infection or an uninfected control (not recorded which). Material for sequencing was whole blood.

Written as DNA, the CDR3 is TGTGCCAGCAGCCGAGCGACAGGGTACCAAGAGACCCAGTACTTC. It specifies CASSRATGYQETQYF. This chain connects TRBV11-2 to TRBJ2-5, with 7 nucleotides matching TRBD1. Trimming took 5 bases from V and 0 from J; bases not matched to a gene: 6. Germline lookup yields CDR1 SGHAT and CDR2 FQNNGV. This CDR3 spans 15 amino acids.